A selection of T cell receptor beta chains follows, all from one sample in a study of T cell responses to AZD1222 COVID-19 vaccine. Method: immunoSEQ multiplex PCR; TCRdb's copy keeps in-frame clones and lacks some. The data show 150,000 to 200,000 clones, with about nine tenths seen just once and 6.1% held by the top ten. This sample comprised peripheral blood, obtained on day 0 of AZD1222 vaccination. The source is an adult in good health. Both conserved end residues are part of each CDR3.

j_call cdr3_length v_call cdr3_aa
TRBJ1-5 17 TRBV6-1 CASSGRDRSSGNQPQHF
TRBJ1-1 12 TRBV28 CASSLRGPGAFF
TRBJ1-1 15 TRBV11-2 CASSYRTGANTEAFF
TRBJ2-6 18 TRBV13 CASSLRKRVSSGANVLTF
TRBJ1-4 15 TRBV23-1 CASSPGQVANEKLFF
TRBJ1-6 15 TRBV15 CATSRDRERGTPLHF
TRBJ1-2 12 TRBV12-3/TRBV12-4 CASSLTVGGYTF
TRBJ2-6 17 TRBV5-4 CASSLGQGATGANVLTF
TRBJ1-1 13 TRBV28 CASRGPQGPEAFF
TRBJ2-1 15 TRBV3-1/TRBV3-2 CASSHRLAGFNEQFF
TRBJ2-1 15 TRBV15 CATSRVAGVSNEQFF
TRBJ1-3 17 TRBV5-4 CASSAETGGFSGNTIYF
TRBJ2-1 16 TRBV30 CAWSPRGRGFGNEQFF
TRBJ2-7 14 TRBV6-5 CASSYSSTGSLLYF
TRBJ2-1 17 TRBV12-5 CASAGTGGLASGNEQFF
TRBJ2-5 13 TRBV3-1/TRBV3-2 CASRSQGRETQYF
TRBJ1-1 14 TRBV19 CASRGQGGNTEAFF